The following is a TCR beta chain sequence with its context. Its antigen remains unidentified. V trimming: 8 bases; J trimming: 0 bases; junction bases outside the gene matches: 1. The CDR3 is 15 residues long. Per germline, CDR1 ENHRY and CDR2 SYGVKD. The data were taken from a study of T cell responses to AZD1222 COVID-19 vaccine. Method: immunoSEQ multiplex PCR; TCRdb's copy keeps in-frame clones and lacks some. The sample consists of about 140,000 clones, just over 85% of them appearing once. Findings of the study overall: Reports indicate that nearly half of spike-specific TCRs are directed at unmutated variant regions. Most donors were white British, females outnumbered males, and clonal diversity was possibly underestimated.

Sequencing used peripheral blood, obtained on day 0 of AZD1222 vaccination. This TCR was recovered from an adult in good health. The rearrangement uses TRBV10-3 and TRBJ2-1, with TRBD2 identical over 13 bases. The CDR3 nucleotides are TGTGCCATCCGGACTAGCGGGAGCTCCTACAATGAGCAGTTCTTC. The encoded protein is CAIRTSGSSYNEQFF.